Listed here are 30 T cell receptor beta chains from one sample, sequenced in a study of regulatory T cells in long-lasting Graves disease. With iRepertoire HTBI primers and Arm-PCR of CDR3 regions, TCR beta libraries were built. TCRdb called the multiplex PCR reads again in MiXCR, with one record for every CDR3 protein. The table includes 350,000 to 400,000 distinct CDR3 sequences, 15% to 20% detected once. Stated time point: newly diagnosed GD, antithyroid drugs for less than 3 months. RNA extracted from PBMCs served as the sequencing template. These data also formed part of another study, on T cells in Graves' hyperthyroidism and ophthalmopathy.

The input for sequencing was peripheral blood mononuclear cells (PBMCs), taken at new diagnosis, from a patient treated with antithyroid drugs. The source of these receptors is a woman between 18 and 29 years old with Graves disease.

A few counts support this clonotype. The CDR3 region is CASSAGLAGATSEQFF. For the CDR3, the DNA is TGTGCCAGCAGCGCTGGACTAGCGGGAGCAACTAGTGAGCAGTTCTTC. The chain links TRBV5-4 to TRBJ2-1, with 13 bases fitting TRBD2. Trimming took 4 bases from V and 9 from J; bases not matched to a gene: 10. The length of the CDR3 is 16 residues. In germline, CDR1 is SGHNT, CDR2 YYREEE (reference sequence).

Many counts were recorded for this clonotype. The chain carries TRBV18 and TRBJ2-1; 8 nucleotides line up with TRBD1. The germline V gene has CDR1 KGHSH and CDR2 LQKENI. With 0 bases clipped from V and 3 bases from J, the junction kept 4 bases outside the gene matches. There are 16 residues in the CDR3. The CDR3 DNA follows: TGTGCCAGCTCACCACCGACAGGGGACGGCTACAATGAGCAGTTCTTC. Translation gives CASSPPTGDGYNEQFF.

This clonotype has more than one count but fewer than ten. The rearrangement joins TRBV19 to TRBJ2-2, with D perhaps TRBD2 (5 bases). Trimming shortened V by 6 bases and J by 1 base, and 9 bases separated the two germline ends. Germline V gene sequence: CDR1 LNHDA, CDR2 SQIVND (reference sequence). The CDR3 is 14 amino acids. The CDR3 coding sequence is TGTGCCAGTAGAGGACTGAGGAACACCGGGGAGCTGTTTTTT. This gives the protein CASRGLRNTGELFF.

The table lists this clonotype with many counts. The chain joins TRBV7-8 to TRBJ2-7; possible D gene TRBD1, 6 bases. This CDR3 contains 17 residues. Trimming pared 4 bases from V and 2 bases from J, leaving 21 bases between. Germline CDR1 SGHVS, CDR2 FQNEAQ. The CDR3 bases are TGTGCCAGCAGCTCATCTCCATGGACAGCAAAACCCTACGAGCAGTACTTC. It codes for CASSSSPWTAKPYEQYF.

Concerning this clonotype: A much larger clone differs from this one at a single base, so this may be a read error. In DNA form, the CDR3 reads TGCAGTGCTTTCACGGTGAACGCTGAAGCTTTCTTT. It yields the protein CSAFTVNAEAFF. The genes are TRBV20-1 and TRBJ1-1; no clear D. This CDR3 region has 12 residues. Germline CDR1 DFQATT, CDR2 SNEGSKA (reference sequence).

This clonotype has a count of ten or more. The rearrangement joins TRBV30 to TRBJ1-6, with a tentative D call TRBD1 (5 bases). CDR3 length equals 15 residues. In germline, CDR1 is GTSNPN, CDR2 SVGIG (reference sequence). V was clipped by 0 bases and J by 7 bases, with 13 bases between them. As DNA, the CDR3 is TGTGCCTGGAGTGTACGACCGGAGGGGAATTCACCCCTCCACTTT. It yields the protein CAWSVRPEGNSPLHF.

In this sample, this clonotype turned up many times. The chain combines TRBV6-5 with TRBJ1-1, with D tentatively TRBD1 (5 bases). The germline V and J ends were trimmed by 0 bases and 1 base, with 9 bases remaining between them. Germline V CDR1 and CDR2: MNHEY, SVGAGI. CDR3 length equals 15 residues. The CDR3 sequence: CASSYSSQGNTEAFF. As DNA, the CDR3 is TGTGCCAGCAGTTACTCCAGCCAGGGGAACACTGAAGCTTTCTTT.

The table lists this clonotype with many counts. V and J are TRBV28 and TRBJ2-5; 7 bases are a match to TRBD2. The germline V gene has CDR1 MDHEN and CDR2 SYDVKM. The CDR3 length is 13 residues. The V segment lost 6 bases and the J segment 4 bases; nucleotides outside the gene matches: 5. CDR3 nucleotides: TGTGCCAGCAGGGTGGCTAGCGGAGAGACCCAGTACTTC. Translating it yields CASRVASGETQYF.

This clonotype has just a few counts. The J gene is TRBJ2-7, the V gene TRBV5-1; either TRBD1 or TRBD2 may supply D (5 bases each). Germline V gives CDR1 SGHRS, CDR2 YFSETQ. V shed 4 bases and J shed 5 bases, with 16 bases lying between them. The CDR3 runs 14 residues. For the CDR3, the DNA is TGCGCCAGCAGCGGTAGGGGAGTCGGCGACGAGCAGTACTTC. As protein: CASSGRGVGDEQYF.

The rearrangement links TRBV10-1 to TRBJ2-2, with D uncertain. CDR1 is WNHNN and CDR2 is SYGVQD in the germline V gene (reference sequence). This CDR3 contains 12 residues. Trimming removed 3 bases at V and 5 bases at J, with 4 bases between. The CDR3 spells CASSDATGELFF. The CDR3, as DNA: TGCGCCAGCAGTGATGCGACCGGGGAGCTGTTTTTT.

The rearrangement joins TRBV20-1 to TRBJ2-5; tentative D call: TRBD2 (6 bases). Germline-derived CDR1 and CDR2 are DFQATT and SNEGSKA (reference sequence). V gave up 1 base and J gave up 3 bases, with 15 bases separating them. The length of the CDR3 is 15 residues. This CDR3 is CSARVGGSYEETQYF. DNA for the CDR3: TGCAGTGCTAGAGTGGGGGGTTCGTACGAAGAGACCCAGTACTTC.

V is TRBV19 and J is TRBJ1-2, with D tentatively TRBD1 (5 bases). CDR1 and CDR2 from the germline V gene are LNHDA and SQIVND (reference sequence). The CDR3 is 12 amino acids. The V and J ends lost 3 bases and 7 bases respectively, with 9 bases between them. The CDR3 sequence: CASSIRGSGYTF. Written as DNA, the CDR3 is TGTGCCAGTAGTATTCGGGGGTCTGGCTACACCTTC.

About this clonotype: With a much larger clone just one base away, this may be a read error. The CDR3 coding sequence is TGTGCCAGCAGTCGACTACAGGGTGTAGTCGGGGAGCTGTTTTTT. Amino acid sequence: CASSRLQGVVGELFF. The gene calls are TRBV28 and TRBJ2-2, with D maybe TRBD1 (6 bases). Looked up from germline, CDR1 is MDHEN and CDR2 is SYDVKM. CDR3 length: 15 amino acids. Trimming took 5 bases from V and 7 from J, leaving 17 bases between them.

This clonotype was seen more than once but under ten times. The genes are TRBV7-9 and TRBJ2-3; TRBD2 matches at 9 bases. Germline V gene lookup returns CDR1 SEHNR and CDR2 FQNEAQ (reference sequence). The CDR3 is 20 residues long. V lost 1 base and J lost 2; bases outside the gene matches: 16. The CDR3 reads CASSLGGLAGYLKLTDTQYF. CDR3 coding DNA: TGTGCCAGCAGCTTAGGAGGCCTAGCGGGGTACCTGAAACTCACAGATACGCAGTATTTT. Full variable domain (missing parts from reference TRBV7-9 and TRBJ2-3): DTGVSQNPRHKITKRGQNVTFRCDPISEHNRLYWYRQTLGQGPEFLTYFQNEAQLEKSRLLSDRFSAERPKGSFSTLEIQRTEQGDSAMYLCASSLGGLAGYLKLTDTQYFGPGTRLTVL.

This rearrangement joins TRBV24-1 to TRBJ1-5; no clear D gene. V was clipped by 5 bases and J by 7 bases, with 11 bases between them. The germline gives CDR1 KGHDR, CDR2 SFDVKD. This CDR3 has 13 residues. The DNA for the CDR3 is TGTGCCACCAGTGGAGAAGGGTACCAGCCCCAGCATTTT. Its protein product is CATSGEGYQPQHF.

This clonotype has at least ten counts. This chain links TRBV7-9 with TRBJ2-5; possible D gene TRBD1, 7 bases. The CDR3 is 15 residues long. CDR1 and CDR2 from the germline V gene are SEHNR and FQNEAQ (reference sequence). V dropped 5 bases and J dropped 4 bases, with 17 bases sitting between them. The DNA for the CDR3 is TGTGCCAGCAGCCCGGTCGACAGGGAGGTAGAGACCCAGTACTTC. Its translation is CASSPVDREVETQYF.

This clonotype has a count of ten or more. The rearrangement joins TRBV12-3 or TRBV12-4 to TRBJ2-7; TRBD1 or TRBD2 may be the D gene (7 bases each). V lost 4 bases to trimming and J lost 3 bases, with 19 bases between them. The length of the CDR3 is 16 residues. DNA for the CDR3: TGTGCCAGCAGTTCCCCAGGGGGAGGGTTAATCTACGAGCAGTACTTC. It translates to CASSSPGGGLIYEQYF.

This clonotype came up a few times. The chain couples TRBV6-1 to TRBJ1-5, with 8 bases matching TRBD1. This CDR3 has 16 residues. Germline CDR1 reads MNHNS; CDR2 reads SASEGT. V lost 6 bases and J lost 1; bases outside the gene matches: 8. CDR3 DNA sequence: TGTGCCAGCAGATCAACCAGGGGGCGAAGCAATCAGCCCCAGCATTTT. Its protein product is CASRSTRGRSNQPQHF.

This clonotype has at least ten counts. DNA for the CDR3: TGTGCCAGCAGTGAACCCCAGGGAGGGGGCTACACCTTC. Translated: CASSEPQGGGYTF. The chain couples TRBV6-1 to TRBJ1-2; D may be TRBD1 (5 bases). The germline V gene encodes CDR1 MNHNS and CDR2 SASEGT. This CDR3 has 13 residues. V lost 2 bases and J 8 bases, leaving 12 bases between the germline ends.

On this clonotype itself: This could be a read error, since a much larger clone is one nucleotide away. The J gene is TRBJ2-1, the V gene TRBV12-3 or TRBV12-4; 8 nucleotides line up with TRBD2. V trimming: 5 bases; J trimming: 10 bases; junction bases outside the gene matches: 10. CDR3 length: 14 amino acids. The CDR3 spells CASSRRGGHYEQFF. As DNA, the CDR3 is TGTGCCAGCAGTCGACGGGGGGGACACTACGAGCAGTTCTTC.

This clonotype was seen many times. This sequence joins TRBV20-1 and TRBJ2-1; a weak D match, TRBD1 (5 bases). This CDR3 is 11 amino acids long. Trimming left V 1 base short and J 7 bases short, with 5 bases between. From germline, CDR1 is DFQATT and CDR2 SNEGSKA (reference sequence). The DNA of the CDR3 is TGCAGTGCTAGAGCAGGGAATGAGCAGTTCTTC. It is translated as CSARAGNEQFF.

This clonotype was detected a few times. This sequence joins TRBV19 and TRBJ2-1; TRBD2 agrees at 10 bases. This CDR3 region has 14 residues. J lost 9 bases, V lost 6 bases, and 8 bases had no gene match. CDR1 is LNHDA and CDR2 is SQIVND in the germline V gene (reference sequence). For the CDR3, the DNA is TGTGCCAGTAGCCCAGCGGGAGGGCCGGTTGAGCAGTTCTTC. Translation gives CASSPAGGPVEQFF.

This clonotype has a count of ten or more. The genes are TRBV20-1 and TRBJ2-5; perhaps D is TRBD1 or TRBD2 (6 bases each). Germline CDR1 reads DFQATT; CDR2 reads SNEGSKA (reference sequence). The CDR3 is 15 residues long. Trimming stripped 3 bases from V and 5 bases from J, with 19 bases between. The CDR3 loop is CSASSGALVGETQYF. The CDR3 region has the DNA TGCAGTGCTAGTTCGGGGGCCCTCGTAGGGGAGACCCAGTACTTC.

This clonotype was found many times. The CDR3: CASTLEGVYGYTF. For the CDR3, the DNA is TGTGCCAGCACCTTAGAGGGAGTCTATGGCTACACCTTC. J is TRBJ1-2 and V is TRBV6-1; D not certain. CDR3 length: 13 residues. With 7 bases removed from V and 4 bases from J, the gap between germline ends came to 13 bases. Looked up from germline, CDR1 is MNHNS and CDR2 is SASEGT.

The V call is TRBV10-3, the J call TRBJ2-5; no reliable D call. This CDR3 is 12 amino acids long. The germline V gene has CDR1 ENHRY and CDR2 SYGVKD. Trimming left V 2 bases short and J 7 bases short, with 8 bases between. The CDR3 coding sequence is TGTGCCATCAGTGAGAGGCCTGGGACCCAGTACTTC. Amino acids: CAISERPGTQYF.

About this clonotype itself: Possible read error: a much larger clone is one base away. The rearrangement joins TRBV10-3 to TRBJ2-1, with D perhaps matching TRBD1 (5 bases). V dropped 5 bases and J dropped 0 bases, with 14 bases sitting between them. Germline CDR1 ENHRY, CDR2 SYGVKD. This CDR3 has 16 amino acids. The CDR3 sequence is CAISLSAGNSYNEQFF. CDR3 nucleotide sequence: TGTGCCATCAGTTTATCAGCAGGGAACTCCTACAATGAGCAGTTCTTC.

This clonotype has ten or more counts. V gene TRBV7-6 combines with J gene TRBJ2-1; perhaps TRBD2 as D (5 bases). Trimming cost V 6 bases and J 7 bases, with 22 bases left between them. The germline CDR1 and CDR2 sequences are SGHVS and FNYEAQ. The CDR3 is 16 amino acids. CDR3 coding DNA: TGTGCCAGCAGTATAAGTCCGGGATCTTTTGGGAATGAGCAGTTCTTC. Translating gives CASSISPGSFGNEQFF.

This clonotype was recorded a few times. The genes are TRBV19 and TRBJ1-5, with a tentative D call TRBD1 (5 bases). In germline, CDR1 is LNHDA, CDR2 SQIVND (reference sequence). The CDR3 has 14 residues. V was clipped by 3 bases and J by 7 bases, with 13 bases between them. The CDR3 loop reads CASSIQGIGQPQHF. CDR3 DNA: TGTGCCAGTAGTATTCAGGGAATTGGCCAGCCCCAGCATTTT.

Many counts were recorded for this clonotype. The CDR3 here is CAISSDPSYNEQFF. The DNA for the CDR3 is TGTGCCATCAGTTCGGACCCGAGCTACAATGAGCAGTTCTTC. This sequence joins TRBV10-3 and TRBJ2-1; D is undetermined. This CDR3 has 14 residues. Between the trimmed V and J ends, which lost 5 bases and 3 bases, there was a span of 11 bases. In germline, CDR1 is ENHRY, CDR2 SYGVKD.

This clonotype showed up many times. V gene TRBV29-1 combines with J gene TRBJ1-1; no reliable D call. From germline, CDR1 is SQVTM and CDR2 ANQGSEA. The CDR3 is made up of 11 amino acids. V was clipped by 3 bases and J by 3 bases, with 5 bases between them. CDR3 nucleotide sequence: TGCAGCGTTGATTCCTACACTGAAGCTTTCTTT. Translating it yields CSVDSYTEAFF.